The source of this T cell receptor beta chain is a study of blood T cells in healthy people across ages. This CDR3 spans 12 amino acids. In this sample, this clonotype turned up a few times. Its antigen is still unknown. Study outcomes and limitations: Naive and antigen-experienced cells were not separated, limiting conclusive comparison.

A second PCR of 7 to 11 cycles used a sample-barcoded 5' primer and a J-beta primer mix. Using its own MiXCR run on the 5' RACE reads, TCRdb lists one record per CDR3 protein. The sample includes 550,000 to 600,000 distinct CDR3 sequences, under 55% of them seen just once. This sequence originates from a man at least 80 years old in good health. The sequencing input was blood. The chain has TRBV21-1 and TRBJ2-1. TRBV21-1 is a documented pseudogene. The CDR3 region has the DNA TGTCCCTGCGGGAGCTCCTACAATGAGCAGTTCTTC. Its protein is CPCGSSYNEQFF.